This T cell receptor (beta chain) was found in a study of cytomegalovirus exposure and HLA in healthy donors (dated by TCRdb to about 2017). In terms of the full investigation: An earlier analysis of several hundred of the donors reported 250 to 350 Gb of sequence data and some 100 million unique TCR beta sequences from 190 million or so T cells. The study combined high-throughput TCR immunosequencing, statistical association of individual TCRs with disease status, and machine learning to predict cytomegalovirus infection status. The T cell repertoires of several hundred subjects were profiled by immunosequencing and related to cytomegalovirus serostatus. About 320 gigabases of sequencing data and tens of millions of unique TCR sequences were included in an early release covering under 650 HLA-typed donors. On average, roughly 200,000 unique TCR beta nucleotide sequences were sequenced per donor among 300 to 500 genotyped donors of the cohort, with roughly 18% of those sequences being non-productive. The later analysis used no new phenotypic data to find candidate immune exposures, relying instead on TCR beta sequences and their occurrence across donors. A later analysis re-examined previously published TCR beta repertoires from hundreds of donors and added high-resolution HLA genotyping to investigate patterns of TCR occurrence. Typing coverage differed by locus: A, B, C, DRB1 and DQB1 were typed in about 620-630 donors, DQA1 in approximately 520, DPA1 in some 610, and DPB1 in 472. Both class I and class II loci were covered by HLA typing, at four-digit resolution. Alongside the repertoire data, information on donor age, sex, ethnicity and CMV serostatus was compiled. All discovery cohort repertoires had been generated using a single sequencing platform. Besides the first cohort of roughly 640 subjects, a separate validation cohort made up of roughly 130 different subjects was used. Genome-wide SNP genotypes for about three fifths of the roughly 700 donors were used in a later genetic analysis, which treated that subset as a discovery cohort. The study aimed to test whether cataloging public T cell receptors could reveal signatures of past pathogen exposure. Because of strong linkage in the cohort, roughly five DR-DQ haplotypes were treated as single units for association and clustering. Of the roughly 400 genotyped donors, around 81% fell in the genetic ancestry cluster associated with self-reported Caucasian donors. An earlier analysis of around 640 of the donors used high-throughput TCR beta sequencing to judge whether each TCR beta V gene segment behaved as functional or pseudogenic.

The cohort comprised 666 healthy bone marrow donors. Cohort members were all nominally healthy when sampled, although unrecorded immune exposures were likely present. The donor was CMV seronegative and belonged to the group of approximately 320 seronegative cohort members. Each donor provided a peripheral blood sample, and peripheral blood mononuclear cells were used for TCR beta sequencing. Genomic DNA extraction from the blood cell samples was performed with the Qiagen DNeasy Blood Extraction Kit. Comment on this clone: No antigen is known for it. Base qualities were left out, and no much larger clone turns up one base away.

The paper's findings and limits, for the study overall: Compared with the approximately 600-donor mean, donors in an Asian-associated ancestry cluster had fewer N-insertions in productive TCRs, according to a later genetic analysis. Only TCR beta chains were sequenced in this cohort, and the absence of alpha or paired-chain data limited detectable features. Broadly in line with IMGT annotations, most TCR beta V segments showed up in productive rearrangements about 90% or about 30% of the time in an earlier analysis of around 550 of the donors. Specific HLA alleles were associated with 16,951 TCR beta sequences at a false discovery rate of 0.05 in a later analysis. The study gave a list of 150 to 200 TCR beta chains associated with cytomegalovirus. Roughly uniform sequencing depth across donors was assumed in presence/absence analyses, although this assumption may not hold. The 87-base-pair reads could not distinguish some IMGT-functional V segments, including TRBV6-2 and TRBV6-3, so those segments were excluded. In a later analysis, the rate of TCR association differed among HLA loci, with DRB1 alleles having the most associated TCRs and HLA-C alleles having the fewest. Across donors, most TCR sequences were observed very rarely, whereas some public TCRs were present in many individuals. Because counts were too low, 15 or so rarely observed V segments, including chromosome 9 orphons, were excluded from the earlier analysis of 587 of the donors. Most CMV-associated TCR beta chains appeared to be HLA-restricted in a later analysis, and the HLA associations seemed to be driven largely by CMV exposure. An association between a missense DCLRE1C variant and V-gene and J-gene trimming of TCR beta chains was found in a later genetic analysis and replicated in an independent cohort. Three of the identified cytomegalovirus-associated TCR beta chains were confirmed in vitro to be specific for cytomegalovirus antigens. Several of the top co-occurrence clusters appeared to be linked to parvovirus B19, influenza, CMV and Epstein-Barr virus, according to a later analysis. A further reported finding was that TCR beta sequences accurately predicted the HLA-A and HLA-B alleles for most subjects in the first cohort. HLA typing was unavailable for some donors at each locus, so association tests used only the typed subset. It was suggested by the authors that the approach could potentially be generalized to other disease states and immunological phenotypes. Compared with equally common non-associated chains, HLA-associated TCR beta chains in a later analysis were more clonally expanded and had lower generation probabilities. For the cohort, immune exposure information was limited to CMV serostatus. Correlated functional status among segregating V segments might be attributable to linkage disequilibrium, but an unknown experimental factor could not be ruled out. When HLA alleles, especially DR and DQ, strongly co-occurred, TCR associations were difficult to assign to individual alleles. A cluster of highly shared sequence variants was judged likely to be a technical artifact of the sequencing pipeline. In both the original and validation cohorts, the classifier was reported to diagnose cytomegalovirus status with high specificity and sensitivity.

Preparation of the library involved the immunoSEQ multiplex PCR assay. The multiplex PCR relied on a mix of 60 forward primers for TCR Vbeta segments and 13 reverse primers for TCR Jbeta segments. The CDR3 region of rearranged TCR beta genes was amplified from genomic DNA by a multiplex PCR assay. The amplified TCR beta libraries were sequenced on the Illumina HiSeq System as 87-base-pair reads. The study's own analysis went as follows. A later analysis counted about 80 million unique TCR beta chains across the 500 to 850 repertoires, and 9.5 million to 11 million of these chains were shared by at least two donors. To remove PCR and sequencing errors, raw reads were error-corrected and collapsed into unique sequences using a nearest-neighbor algorithm that merged closely related sequences. CDR3 sequences were aligned to IMGT reference sequences to assign V, D and J gene segments. Each retained sequence needed at least a six-nucleotide match to both a V gene segment and a J gene segment. Rearrangements were called productive when the CDR3 lacked stop codons and stayed in frame with V and J; all others were non-productive. CDR3 was defined according to IMGT convention as the region running from the second conserved V-encoded cysteine to the conserved J-encoded phenylalanine. Sequences without an unambiguous match to a single V gene segment were excluded from the earlier analysis of almost 600 of the donors. An earlier analysis of 587 of the donors classified V segments as functional when productive rearrangements were above 56.7% and as segregating when the standard deviation between donors was above 5%. A statistical classification framework was built for diagnosing cytomegalovirus status from the catalog of TCR beta chain sequences. A later analysis assigned V and J genes by comparing TCR nucleotide sequences with IMGT/GENE-DB human TR gene sequences. In a later analysis, CDR3 sequences and most-parsimonious VDJ recombination scenarios were assigned using the TCRdist pipeline. In a later analysis, each TCR beta chain was defined by its CDR3 amino acid sequence together with its V-gene family, and reads lacking a unique V-gene family were excluded. In a later analysis, fewer than 650 highly shared, low-generation-probability nucleotide sequences were removed to address suspected cross-contamination and a sequencing artifact. A later analysis calculated a clonal expansion index for each public chain from normalized within-repertoire ranks of inferred template counts. A later analysis computed generation probabilities with a VDJ recombination model fitted to out-of-frame rearrangements, and checked the results against IGoR. Hypergeometric tests were used in a later analysis to score TCR-TCR, TCR-HLA and TCR-CMV co-occurrence, with a repertoire-size bias correction applied to the TCR pairs. A later analysis estimated false discovery rates by permuting HLA or CMV assignments 20 times. A later analysis grouped co-occurring TCRs with DBSCAN, adding TCRdist sequence similarity when clustering within HLA-allele-positive subsets. Repertoires with fewer than 30,000 or more than 120,000 public chains, plus five repertoires with anomalous nucleotide sharing, were excluded from co-occurrence clustering. TCRdb re-hosts the immuneACCESS table, in-frame sequences only. Its copies lack some clones; in the studies checked, an unresolved V gene accounts for under half of them, and the cause for the rest is not known. V, J and clone size were drawn from that table, and D and trimming were deduced from the DNA. The sample data list 95,000 to 100,000 clones, and around 83% of these were observed just once. About 3.6% of the sample is taken by the ten largest.

V is reduced by 4 bases and J by 7 bases, leaving a spacing of 10 bases between them. The CDR3 runs 13 residues from the cysteine to the phenylalanine. Just the 39-base CDR3 DNA is kept, in frame starting at base 1. CDR1 SGHVS and CDR2 FNYEAQ are derived from the germline V gene. Material for sequencing was PBMCs. The receptor was derived from a man aged 25 to 45 in good health and CMV-seronegative. Rearrangement joined TRBV7-6 to TRBJ2-2; TRBD2 might be the D gene, on 5 matching bases. The DNA sequence is as follows: TGTGCCAGCAGCTGGACTGTTCGCGGGGAGCTGTTTTTT. Its product reads: CASSWTVRGELFF.